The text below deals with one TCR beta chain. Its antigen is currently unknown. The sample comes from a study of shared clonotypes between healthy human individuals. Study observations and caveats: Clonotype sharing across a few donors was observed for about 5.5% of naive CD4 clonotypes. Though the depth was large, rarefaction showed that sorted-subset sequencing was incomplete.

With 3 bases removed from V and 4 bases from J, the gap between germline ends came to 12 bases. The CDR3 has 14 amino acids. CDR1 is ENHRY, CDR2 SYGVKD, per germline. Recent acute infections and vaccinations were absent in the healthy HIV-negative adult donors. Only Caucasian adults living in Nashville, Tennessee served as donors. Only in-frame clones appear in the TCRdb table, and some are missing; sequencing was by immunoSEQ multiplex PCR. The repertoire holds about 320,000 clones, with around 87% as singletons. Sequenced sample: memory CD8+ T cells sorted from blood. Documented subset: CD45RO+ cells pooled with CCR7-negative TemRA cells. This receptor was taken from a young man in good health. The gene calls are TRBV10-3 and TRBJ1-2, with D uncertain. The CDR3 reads CAISDNRGPYGYTF. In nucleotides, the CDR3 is TGTGCCATCAGTGATAACCGAGGACCCTATGGCTACACCTTC.